These 7 T cell receptor beta chains came from one sample sequenced in a study of blood T cell repertoires in COVID-19. Profiled with immunoSEQ multiplex PCR; TCRdb holds only in-frame clones, not every one. Seen here are a few hundred thousand clones, roughly nine tenths observed once, and the top ten hold about 3%. Sequenced input: peripheral blood. The source is a woman aged 30 to 39 with COVID-19, enrolled during active disease.

This chain uses TRBV19 with TRBJ2-3; 7 bases map to TRBD1. Germline V gene data show CDR1 as LNHDA and CDR2 as SQIVND (reference sequence). The ends lost 5 bases at V and 2 bases at J; junction bases unmatched: 7. The CDR3 loop spans 15 amino acids. The DNA of the CDR3 is TGTGCCAGTAGTTTGGGGACAGAGTTCACAGATACGCAGTATTTT. Translation: CASSLGTEFTDTQYF.

This clone was detected ten times or more. The chain joins TRBV11-3 to TRBJ2-6, with TRBD1 identical over 9 bases. Germline CDR1 and CDR2: SGHNT and YENEEA. The CDR3 runs to 20 residues. V shed 1 base and J 0 bases; nucleotides not matched to a gene: 10. Here the CDR3 reads CASSLGLPGQGLSGANVLTF. The CDR3 DNA follows: TGTGCCAGCAGCTTAGGACTTCCGGGACAGGGCCTCTCTGGGGCCAACGTCCTGACTTTC.

V is TRBV10-3 and J is TRBJ1-5, with D possibly matching TRBD1 (5 bases). V lost 4 bases, J lost 6 bases, and 10 bases lay in between. Germline V CDR1 and CDR2: ENHRY, SYGVKD. The CDR3 has 13 amino acids. The CDR3, as DNA: TGTGCCATCAGTGTCAGGGAGGGTCAGCCCCAGCATTTT. The encoded protein is CAISVREGQPQHF.

This chain links TRBV7-2 with TRBJ2-1, with 7 bases aligning to TRBD1. The CDR3 runs to 16 residues. V lost 1 base and J lost 2; bases outside the gene matches: 5. The germline V gene encodes CDR1 SGHTA and CDR2 FQGNSA. CDR3 nucleotides: TGTGCCAGCAGCTTAGTTGGGGACAGCGCCTACAATGAGCAGTTCTTC. As protein: CASSLVGDSAYNEQFF.

This clone came up a few times. The rearrangement links TRBV7-2 to TRBJ1-6; tentatively, D is TRBD1 (6 bases). CDR3 length: 15 amino acids. Germline V gene sequence: CDR1 SGHTA, CDR2 FQGNSA. Between the trimmed V and J ends, which lost 1 base and 10 bases, there was a span of 14 bases. CDR3 DNA: TGTGCCAGCAGCTTAGAATGGGGGCTCGACTCACCCCTCCACTTT. Protein: CASSLEWGLDSPLHF. Filled out from reference TRBV7-2 and TRBJ1-6, the complete variable domain reads GAGVSQSPSNKVTEKGKDVELRCDPISGHTALYWYRQSLGQGLEFLIYFQGNSAPDKSGLPSDRFSAERTGGSVSTLTIQRTQQEDSAVYLCASSLEWGLDSPLHFGNGTRLTVT.

CDR3 sequence (DNA): TGTGCCAGCAGCGCCCAGGGGACCGACACTGAAGCTTTCTTT. Translated, it gives CASSAQGTDTEAFF. The chain recombines TRBV7-2 with TRBJ1-1, with D tentatively TRBD1 (6 bases). CDR3 length: 14 residues. Germline lookup yields CDR1 SGHTA and CDR2 FQGNSA. Trimming left V 5 bases short and J 3 bases short, with 13 bases between. Full variable domain (outside the CDR3, taken from reference TRBV7-2 and TRBJ1-1): GAGVSQSPSNKVTEKGKDVELRCDPISGHTALYWYRQSLGQGLEFLIYFQGNSAPDKSGLPSDRFSAERTGGSVSTLTIQRTQQEDSAVYLCASSAQGTDTEAFFGQGTRLTVV.

The chain is built from TRBV2 and TRBJ1-2, with D unclear. V lost 5 bases and J 6 bases, leaving 13 bases between the germline ends. This CDR3 has 13 amino acids. Germline V gene lookup returns CDR1 SNHLY and CDR2 FYNNEI. CDR3: CASSPERKDGYTF. The CDR3, as DNA: TGTGCCAGCAGTCCAGAGCGCAAGGATGGCTACACCTTC. The full variable domain, rest sourced from reference TRBV2 and TRBJ1-2, is EPEVTQTPSHQVTQMGQEVILRCVPISNHLYFYWYRQILGQKVEFLVSFYNNEISEKSEIFDDQFSVERPDGSNFTLKIRSTKLEDSAMYFCASSPERKDGYTFGSGTRLTVV.